This TCR beta chain appears in the sequencing data of a study of T cell clones after liver transplantation. This table comes from immunoSEQ multiplex PCR, and its TCRdb copy is limited to in-frame clones, with some not included. The sample carries under 55,000 clones, around 84% recorded once. Germline CDR1 is SGHRS and CDR2 is YFSETQ. The length of the CDR3 is 16 residues. The ends lost 4 bases at V and 9 bases at J; junction bases unmatched: 13. The clonotype originates from a human patient who received a liver transplant. A subset of T cells may come from the graft donor. The sequencing used CD4+ T cells from blood, collected 24 months after liver transplant. V and J are TRBV5-1 and TRBJ2-1, with 10 bases aligning to TRBD2. The CDR3: CASSPPGSGGAGEQFF. The CDR3 nucleotides read TGCGCCAGCAGCCCCCCTGGCAGCGGGGGGGCAGGTGAGCAGTTCTTC.